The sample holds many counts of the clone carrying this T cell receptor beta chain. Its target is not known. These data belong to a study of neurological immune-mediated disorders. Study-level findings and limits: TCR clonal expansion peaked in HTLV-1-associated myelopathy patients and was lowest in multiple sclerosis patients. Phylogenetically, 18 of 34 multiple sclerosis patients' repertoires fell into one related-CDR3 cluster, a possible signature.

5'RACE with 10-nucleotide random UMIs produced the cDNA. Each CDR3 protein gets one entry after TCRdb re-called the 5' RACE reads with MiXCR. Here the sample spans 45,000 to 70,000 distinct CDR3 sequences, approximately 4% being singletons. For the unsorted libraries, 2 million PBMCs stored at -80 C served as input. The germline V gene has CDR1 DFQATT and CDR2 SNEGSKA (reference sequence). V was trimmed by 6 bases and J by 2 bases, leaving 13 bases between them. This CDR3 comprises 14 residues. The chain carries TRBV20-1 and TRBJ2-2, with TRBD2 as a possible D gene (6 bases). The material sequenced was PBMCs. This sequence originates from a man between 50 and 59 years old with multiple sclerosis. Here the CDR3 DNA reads TGCAGTGCACCACCGGGACTTAACACCGGGGAGCTGTTTTTT. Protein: CSAPPGLNTGELFF.